A selection of T cell receptor beta chains follows, all from one sample in a study of shared clonotypes between healthy human individuals. TCRdb's table, derived via immunoSEQ multiplex PCR, lists solely in-frame clones and lacks some. The profile shows some 200,000 clones, approximately 92% of them singletons. Material: naive CD4+ T cells sorted from blood. These receptors were taken from a woman in her 30s in good health. The CDR3 runs from the conserved cysteine through the conserved F or W. The order of the fields is clone size, D gene, J gene, V gene, CDR3 DNA, CDR3 protein. D genes are given only for firm matches. Size values are once, few and many counts, or a class for expanded clones, and some rows have none.

clone size: .; D gene: .; J gene: TRBJ2-7; V gene: TRBV7-3; CDR3 DNA: TGTGCCAGCAGCTTAACCGCTACCTCCTACGAGCAGTACTTC; CDR3 protein: CASSLTATSYEQYF
clone size: .; D gene: .; J gene: TRBJ1-1; V gene: TRBV28; CDR3 DNA: TGTGCCACCTATCCACGGGGGGAGCCGAACACTGAAGCTTTCTTT; CDR3 protein: CATYPRGEPNTEAFF
clone size: .; D gene: .; J gene: TRBJ1-1; V gene: TRBV4-1; CDR3 DNA: TGCGCCAGCAGCCAAGTTCCGCAGGGATTGAACACTGAAGCTTTCTTT; CDR3 protein: CASSQVPQGLNTEAFF
clone size: .; D gene: .; J gene: TRBJ2-7; V gene: TRBV11-2; CDR3 DNA: TGTGCCAGCAGCTTGGATGTCCGGTCAAGCTCCTACGAGCAGTACTTC; CDR3 protein: CASSLDVRSSSYEQYF
clone size: once; D gene: .; J gene: TRBJ1-2; V gene: TRBV25-1; CDR3 DNA: TGTGCCAGCAGTGAATTCGAGGGAGTGGGGCGAGGCTACACCTTC; CDR3 protein: CASSEFEGVGRGYTF
clone size: .; D gene: .; J gene: TRBJ1-3; V gene: TRBV2; CDR3 DNA: TGTGCCAGCAGTGATGCAAGCTCTGGAAACACCATATATTTT; CDR3 protein: CASSDASSGNTIYF
clone size: .; D gene: TRBD1; J gene: TRBJ1-1; V gene: TRBV15; CDR3 DNA: TGTGCCACCAGCAGAGAGGGCAGGGGGGACACTGAAGCTTTCTTT; CDR3 protein: CATSREGRGDTEAFF
clone size: .; D gene: .; J gene: TRBJ1-5; V gene: TRBV27; CDR3 DNA: TGTGCCAGCAGTCCCGAGCCCGGTGGGCAGCCCCAGCATTTT; CDR3 protein: CASSPEPGGQPQHF
clone size: .; D gene: TRBD2; J gene: TRBJ2-7; V gene: TRBV7-9; CDR3 DNA: TGTGCCAGCAGCTTAGCCATAGGGGAGGGGCGGGCCTACGAGCAGTACTTC; CDR3 protein: CASSLAIGEGRAYEQYF
clone size: .; D gene: .; J gene: TRBJ2-7; V gene: TRBV28; CDR3 DNA: TGTGCCAGCAGTTTAGTAGCCGGATTGGGCGAGCAGTACTTC; CDR3 protein: CASSLVAGLGEQYF
clone size: .; D gene: TRBD2; J gene: TRBJ2-7; V gene: TRBV11-1; CDR3 DNA: TGTGCCAGCAGCATCCTAGCGGCCTACGAGCAGTACTTC; CDR3 protein: CASSILAAYEQYF
clone size: .; D gene: TRBD2; J gene: TRBJ2-1; V gene: TRBV9; CDR3 DNA: TGTGCCAGCAGCGCGCTCGGGACTATTATATTCTTC; CDR3 protein: CASSALGTIIFF
clone size: .; D gene: .; J gene: TRBJ2-7; V gene: TRBV14; CDR3 DNA: TGTGCCAGCAGCCCCCAAGCCGGGACCTACGAGCAGTACTTC; CDR3 protein: CASSPQAGTYEQYF
clone size: .; D gene: .; J gene: TRBJ2-7; V gene: TRBV18; CDR3 DNA: TGTGCCAGCTCCCCAGGGACGTTTTCCTACGAGCAGTACTTC; CDR3 protein: CASSPGTFSYEQYF
clone size: .; D gene: TRBD2; J gene: TRBJ2-3; V gene: TRBV5-4; CDR3 DNA: TGTGCCAGCCTGGGAGGGGGCACAGATACGCAGTATTTT; CDR3 protein: CASLGGGTDTQYF
clone size: .; D gene: TRBD2; J gene: TRBJ2-3; V gene: TRBV5-1; CDR3 DNA: TGCGCCAGCAGCTTTGGGAATAGCGGGAAATTGGATACGCAGTATTTT; CDR3 protein: CASSFGNSGKLDTQYF
clone size: .; D gene: TRBD1; J gene: TRBJ2-2; V gene: TRBV5-1; CDR3 DNA: TGCGCCAGCAGCTCCCGGACAGGGGAGGCCGGGGAGCTGTTTTTT; CDR3 protein: CASSSRTGEAGELFF
clone size: .; D gene: .; J gene: TRBJ1-5; V gene: TRBV11-2; CDR3 DNA: TGTGCCAGCAGCCTCACCCCGGCTCAGGGCAATCAGCCCCAGCATTTT; CDR3 protein: CASSLTPAQGNQPQHF
clone size: .; D gene: .; J gene: TRBJ1-5; V gene: TRBV28; CDR3 DNA: TGTGCCACCCAGATCCCCCATCAGCCCCAGCATTTT; CDR3 protein: CATQIPHQPQHF
clone size: .; D gene: TRBD1; J gene: TRBJ1-1; V gene: TRBV5-1; CDR3 DNA: TGCGCCAGCAGCTCCGGACAGGGCTATGACGGCACTGAAGCTTTCTTT; CDR3 protein: CASSSGQGYDGTEAFF
clone size: .; D gene: TRBD1; J gene: TRBJ1-4; V gene: TRBV10-3; CDR3 DNA: TGTGCCGTCGGACAGGGGGGGGAAAAACTGTTTTTT; CDR3 protein: CAVGQGGEKLFF
clone size: .; D gene: .; J gene: TRBJ2-1; V gene: TRBV19; CDR3 DNA: TGTGCCAGTAGTATTAACTACAATGAGCAGTTCTTC; CDR3 protein: CASSINYNEQFF
clone size: .; D gene: .; J gene: TRBJ2-7; V gene: TRBV2; CDR3 DNA: TGTGCCAGCAGGCGTCCACAGGCGGACTACGAGCAGTACTTC; CDR3 protein: CASRRPQADYEQYF
clone size: .; D gene: .; J gene: TRBJ1-6; V gene: TRBV19; CDR3 DNA: TGTGCCAGTAGTATAGTCGGTAATTCACCCCTCCACTTT; CDR3 protein: CASSIVGNSPLHF
clone size: .; D gene: .; J gene: TRBJ2-3; V gene: TRBV19; CDR3 DNA: TGTGCCAGTAGCCCGGGGCAGGGTGGCACAGATACGCAGTATTTT; CDR3 protein: CASSPGQGGTDTQYF
clone size: .; D gene: TRBD1; J gene: TRBJ2-7; V gene: TRBV5-1; CDR3 DNA: TGCGCCAGCAGGCAAGTAGTCGGGACAGGGTGGAACGAGCAGTACTTC; CDR3 protein: CASRQVVGTGWNEQYF
clone size: .; D gene: .; J gene: TRBJ1-3; V gene: TRBV7-6; CDR3 DNA: TGTGCCAGCAGCTTATCAGGGACTGGAAACACCATATATTTT; CDR3 protein: CASSLSGTGNTIYF
clone size: .; D gene: .; J gene: TRBJ2-7; V gene: TRBV7-9; CDR3 DNA: TGTGCCAGCAGCCGTGGACGCGAGCAGTACTTC; CDR3 protein: CASSRGREQYF
clone size: .; D gene: TRBD1; J gene: TRBJ2-6; V gene: TRBV27; CDR3 DNA: TGTGCCAGCACGAGGGACAGGGGCCTCTCTGGGGCCAACGTCCTGACTTTC; CDR3 protein: CASTRDRGLSGANVLTF
clone size: .; D gene: .; J gene: TRBJ2-7; V gene: TRBV11-2; CDR3 DNA: TGTGCCAGCAGCTTAGGATATAGGCGGAGCTCCTACGAGCAGTACTTC; CDR3 protein: CASSLGYRRSSYEQYF
clone size: .; D gene: .; J gene: TRBJ1-1; V gene: TRBV28; CDR3 DNA: TGTGCCAGCAGTACCCAGCGTGGGGCCACTGAAGCTTTCTTT; CDR3 protein: CASSTQRGATEAFF
clone size: .; D gene: .; J gene: TRBJ1-2; V gene: TRBV11-2; CDR3 DNA: TGTGCCAGCAGCCCCAGAACGAGGACAGAGGACTATGGCTACACCTTC; CDR3 protein: CASSPRTRTEDYGYTF
clone size: few; D gene: .; J gene: TRBJ2-7; V gene: TRBV30; CDR3 DNA: TGTGCCTGGAGTGTATCACCCTACGAGCAGTACTTC; CDR3 protein: CAWSVSPYEQYF
clone size: .; D gene: .; J gene: TRBJ1-3; V gene: TRBV29-1; CDR3 DNA: TGCAGCGTTGTGGGGGCTGGAAACACCATATATTTT; CDR3 protein: CSVVGAGNTIYF
clone size: .; D gene: TRBD1; J gene: TRBJ1-4; V gene: TRBV15; CDR3 DNA: TGTGCCACCAGCGGTTCCGGGACAGGGAATGAAAAACTGTTTTTT; CDR3 protein: CATSGSGTGNEKLFF
clone size: .; D gene: TRBD1; J gene: TRBJ1-2; V gene: TRBV28; CDR3 DNA: TGTGCCAGCAGTTTAACAGGGGAGGGCCCTAACTATGGCTACACCTTC; CDR3 protein: CASSLTGEGPNYGYTF
clone size: once; D gene: .; J gene: TRBJ1-2; V gene: TRBV28; CDR3 DNA: TGTGCCAGCAGTATCCCAGAAGCTAACTATGGCTACACCTTC; CDR3 protein: CASSIPEANYGYTF
clone size: .; D gene: .; J gene: TRBJ1-3; V gene: TRBV6-5; CDR3 DNA: TGTGCCAGCAGTTACGGCAGGTCGGGGGCCACCATATATTTT; CDR3 protein: CASSYGRSGATIYF
clone size: few; D gene: .; J gene: TRBJ1-2; V gene: TRBV18; CDR3 DNA: TGTGCCAGCTCACCACCTCCTGGTGGGGATTATGGCTACACCTTC; CDR3 protein: CASSPPPGGDYGYTF
clone size: .; D gene: .; J gene: TRBJ2-7; V gene: TRBV5-4; CDR3 DNA: TGTGCCAGCAGCTTCGGATGGGCTACAGGGTCCTCCTACGAGCAGTACTTC; CDR3 protein: CASSFGWATGSSYEQYF
clone size: .; D gene: .; J gene: TRBJ1-3; V gene: TRBV2; CDR3 DNA: TGTGCCAGCAGCACAGGATTCTCTGGAAACACCATATATTTT; CDR3 protein: CASSTGFSGNTIYF
clone size: .; D gene: TRBD2; J gene: TRBJ2-5; V gene: TRBV6-1; CDR3 DNA: TGTGCCAGCAGCGGGATTAGCGGGGAGACCCAGTACTTC; CDR3 protein: CASSGISGETQYF
clone size: .; D gene: .; J gene: TRBJ1-1; V gene: TRBV6-5; CDR3 DNA: TGTGCCAGCAGTGCGACTGGAAGGAACACTGAAGCTTTCTTT; CDR3 protein: CASSATGRNTEAFF
clone size: .; D gene: .; J gene: TRBJ1-2; V gene: TRBV18; CDR3 DNA: TGTGCCAGCTCACCAATTACGGTGAACTATGGCTACACCTTC; CDR3 protein: CASSPITVNYGYTF
clone size: .; D gene: .; J gene: TRBJ1-1; V gene: TRBV25-1; CDR3 DNA: TGTGCCAGCAGTGATGGGGGGGGCTGGACTGAAGCTTTCTTT; CDR3 protein: CASSDGGGWTEAFF
clone size: .; D gene: TRBD2; J gene: TRBJ2-7; V gene: TRBV7-1; CDR3 DNA: TGTGCCAGCAGCTTAGTTAGCGGGATAAACTACGAGCAGTACTTC; CDR3 protein: CASSLVSGINYEQYF
clone size: .; D gene: .; J gene: TRBJ2-4; V gene: TRBV18; CDR3 DNA: TGTGCCAGCTCACCATCGGGGCTCGGAGCCAAAAACATTCAGTACTTC; CDR3 protein: CASSPSGLGAKNIQYF
clone size: .; D gene: .; J gene: TRBJ2-7; V gene: TRBV6-5; CDR3 DNA: TGTGCCAGCAGTTATGCGGGACTCACCTACGAGCAGTACTTC; CDR3 protein: CASSYAGLTYEQYF
clone size: once; D gene: .; J gene: TRBJ1-1; V gene: TRBV19; CDR3 DNA: TGTGCCAGTAGTATTCGGGCAGGGACGGACACTGAAGCTTTCTTT; CDR3 protein: CASSIRAGTDTEAFF
clone size: .; D gene: .; J gene: TRBJ1-5; V gene: TRBV19; CDR3 DNA: TGTGCCAGTAGTATAGGGAGGGCGCAGAGCAATCAGCCCCAGCATTTT; CDR3 protein: CASSIGRAQSNQPQHF
clone size: .; D gene: TRBD2; J gene: TRBJ2-7; V gene: TRBV30; CDR3 DNA: TGTGCCTGGAGCGCTGCTTTTGTACGACTAGCGGGTTTCCCTTTAAAGTACGAGCAGTACTTC; CDR3 protein: CAWSAAFVRLAGFPLKYEQYF
clone size: .; D gene: .; J gene: TRBJ2-1; V gene: TRBV5-4; CDR3 DNA: TGTGCCAGCAGCTTGGCCGGGGGGCCTGAGCAGTTCTTC; CDR3 protein: CASSLAGGPEQFF